Listed here are 4 T cell receptor beta chains from one sample, sequenced in a study of CD8+CD57+ T cells in acquired aplastic anemia. Genomic DNA, the template, was used for profiling of the TCR beta VDJ and CDR3. Using its own MiXCR run on the reads, TCRdb lists one record per CDR3 protein. The sample lists over 150,000 distinct CDR3 sequences; approximately 48% were seen once. Selection for sequencing was limited to patients who had shown CD8+CD57+ cell expansion by flow cytometry. Sample: sorted CD4+, CD8+, or CD8+CD57+ T cells (not recorded which) from PBMCs. The source is a human donor with aplastic anemia.

As to this clonotype: This may come from a read error, since a much larger clone is one base off. The V gene is TRBV4-1, the J gene TRBJ2-7; D not resolved. This CDR3 has 15 residues. V shed 4 bases and J shed 2 bases, with 15 bases lying between them. CDR1 is MGHRA, CDR2 YSYEKL, per germline. CDR3 residues: CASSPSDGPAYEQYF. Written as DNA, the CDR3 is TGCGCCAGCAGCCCCTCGGACGGACCGGCCTACGAGCAGTACTTC.

This clonotype was seen at least ten times. The J gene is TRBJ1-2, the V gene TRBV5-4; TRBD1 matches 8 bases. This CDR3 contains 13 residues. Trimming took 5 bases from V and 8 from J; bases not matched to a gene: 8. CDR1 and CDR2 (germline): SGHNT, YYREEE (reference sequence). The CDR3 DNA reads as TGTGCCAGCAGTACAGGGGGGCGAGAAGGCTACACCTTC. Translation: CASSTGGREGYTF.

This clonotype was counted ten times or more. The gene calls are TRBV10-3 and TRBJ1-5; 7 bases fit TRBD1. J gave up 6 bases and V 0 bases, and 2 bases lay outside the gene matches. Germline CDR1 ENHRY, CDR2 SYGVKD. CDR3 size: 14 residues. As DNA, the CDR3 is TGTGCCATCAGTGAGTCGAAGGGGGCTCAGCCCCAGCATTTT. It yields the protein CAISESKGAQPQHF.

To note about this clonotype: The germline gene is not matched at one end of the junction; a read error may be the cause. V usage is TRBV25-1 and J usage is TRBJ2-1, with no clear D. Looked up from germline, CDR1 is MGHDK and CDR2 is SYGVNS. The CDR3 runs to 14 residues. CDR3 DNA sequence: TGTGCCAGCAGTGAGACTGCCTCCTACAATAAGCAGTTCTTC. Protein: CASSETASYNKQFF. The variable domain in full, with the rest retrieved from reference TRBV25-1 and TRBJ2-1, is EADIYQTPRYLVIGTGKKITLECSQTMGHDKMYWYQQDPGMELHLIHYSYGVNSTEKGDLSSESTVSRIRTEHFPLTLESARPSHTSQYLCASSETASYNKQFFGPGTRLTVL.